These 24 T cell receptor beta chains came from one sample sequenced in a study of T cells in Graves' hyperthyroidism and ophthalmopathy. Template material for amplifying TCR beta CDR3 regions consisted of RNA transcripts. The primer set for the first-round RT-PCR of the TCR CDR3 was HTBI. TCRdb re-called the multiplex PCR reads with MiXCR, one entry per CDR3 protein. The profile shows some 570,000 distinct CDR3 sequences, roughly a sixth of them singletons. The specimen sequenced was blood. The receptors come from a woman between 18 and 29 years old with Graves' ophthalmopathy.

The CDR3 DNA follows: TGTGCCTGGAGTGTACGACATCCCCTTGGGCCCCAGCATTTT. The encoded protein is CAWSVRHPLGPQHF. The genes are TRBV30 and TRBJ1-5; D call uncertain. Germline V gives CDR1 GTSNPN, CDR2 SVGIG (reference sequence). The CDR3 loop spans 14 amino acids. Trimming shortened V by 0 bases and J by 9 bases, and 15 bases separated the two germline ends.

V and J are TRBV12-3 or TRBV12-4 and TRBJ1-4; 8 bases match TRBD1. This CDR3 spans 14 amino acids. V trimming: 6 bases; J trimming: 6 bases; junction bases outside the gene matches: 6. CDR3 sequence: CASRPTGVDEKLFF. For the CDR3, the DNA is TGTGCCAGCAGACCGACAGGGGTGGATGAAAAACTGTTTTTT.

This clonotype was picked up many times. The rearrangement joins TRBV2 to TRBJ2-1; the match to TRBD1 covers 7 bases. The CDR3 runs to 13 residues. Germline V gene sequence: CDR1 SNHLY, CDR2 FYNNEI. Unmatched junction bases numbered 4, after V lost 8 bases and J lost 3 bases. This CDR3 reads CASEGQLYNEQFF. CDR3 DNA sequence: TGTGCCAGCGAGGGACAGCTCTACAATGAGCAGTTCTTC.

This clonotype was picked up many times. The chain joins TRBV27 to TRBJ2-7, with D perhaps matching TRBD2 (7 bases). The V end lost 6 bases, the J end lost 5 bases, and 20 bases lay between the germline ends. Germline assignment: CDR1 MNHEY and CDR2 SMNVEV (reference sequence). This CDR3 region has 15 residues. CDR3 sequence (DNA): TGTGCCAGCAGCGTAACAGGGTATGGACTAGACGAGCAGTACTTC. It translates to CASSVTGYGLDEQYF.

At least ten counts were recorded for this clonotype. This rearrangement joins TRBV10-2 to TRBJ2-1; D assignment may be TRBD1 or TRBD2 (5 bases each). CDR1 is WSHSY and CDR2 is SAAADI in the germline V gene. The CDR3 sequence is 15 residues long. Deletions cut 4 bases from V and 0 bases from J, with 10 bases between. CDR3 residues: CASSGGESSYNEQFF. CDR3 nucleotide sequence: TGCGCCAGCAGTGGAGGGGAGAGCTCCTACAATGAGCAGTTCTTC.

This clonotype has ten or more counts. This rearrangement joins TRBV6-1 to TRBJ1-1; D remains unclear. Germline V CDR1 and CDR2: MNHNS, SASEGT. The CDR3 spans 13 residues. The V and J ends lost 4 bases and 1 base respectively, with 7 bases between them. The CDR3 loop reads CASSARSNTEAFF. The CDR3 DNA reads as TGTGCCAGCAGTGCCCGTTCGAACACTGAAGCTTTCTTT.

CDR3 DNA sequence: TGTGCCAGCCGTACAGACGTAATGAACACTGAAGCTTTCTTT. Residues: CASRTDVMNTEAFF. V usage is TRBV6-2 or TRBV6-3 and J usage is TRBJ1-1; D uncertain. The CDR3 totals 14 residues. Germline CDR1 and CDR2: MNHEY and SVGEGT. Deletions cut 8 bases from V and 0 bases from J, with 13 bases between.

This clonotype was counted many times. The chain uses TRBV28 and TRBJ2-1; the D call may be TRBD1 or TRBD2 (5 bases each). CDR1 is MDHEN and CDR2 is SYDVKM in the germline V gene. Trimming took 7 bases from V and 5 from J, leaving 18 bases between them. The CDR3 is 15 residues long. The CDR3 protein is CASTPLGGVDNEQFF. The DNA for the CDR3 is TGTGCCAGCACCCCCCTTGGGGGAGTCGACAATGAGCAGTTCTTC.

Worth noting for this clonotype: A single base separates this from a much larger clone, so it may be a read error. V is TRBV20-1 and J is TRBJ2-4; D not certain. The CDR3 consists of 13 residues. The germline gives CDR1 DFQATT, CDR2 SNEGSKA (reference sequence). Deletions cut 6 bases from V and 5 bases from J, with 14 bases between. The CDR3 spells CSALVGTQNIQYF. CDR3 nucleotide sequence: TGCAGTGCCCTCGTGGGCACCCAAAACATTCAGTACTTC.

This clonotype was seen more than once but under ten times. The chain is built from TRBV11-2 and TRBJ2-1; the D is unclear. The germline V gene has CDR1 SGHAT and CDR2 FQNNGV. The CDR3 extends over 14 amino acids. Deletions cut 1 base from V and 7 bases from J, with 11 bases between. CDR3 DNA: TGTGCCAGCAGCTTAGTCCTCCCCCCGAATGAGCAGTTCTTC. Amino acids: CASSLVLPPNEQFF.

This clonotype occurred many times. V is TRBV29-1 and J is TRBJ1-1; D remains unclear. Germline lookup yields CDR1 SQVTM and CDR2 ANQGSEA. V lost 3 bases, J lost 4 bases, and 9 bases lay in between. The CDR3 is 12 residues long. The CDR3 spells CSVDSQTTEAFF. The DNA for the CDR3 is TGCAGCGTTGACAGCCAAACCACTGAAGCTTTCTTT.

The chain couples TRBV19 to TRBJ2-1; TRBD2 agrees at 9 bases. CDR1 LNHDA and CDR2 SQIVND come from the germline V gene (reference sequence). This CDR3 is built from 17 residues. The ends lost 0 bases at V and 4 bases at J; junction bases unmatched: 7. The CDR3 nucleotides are TGTGCCAGTAGTATAGATGGGGCGGGAGGGAGGTACAATGAGCAGTTCTTC. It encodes CASSIDGAGGRYNEQFF.

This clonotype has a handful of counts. CDR3 sequence (DNA): TGTGCCAGCAGTCAACAGGGGGCATACAATGAGCAGTTCTTC. Translating gives CASSQQGAYNEQFF. The chain has TRBV28 and TRBJ2-1, with 9 nucleotides matching TRBD1. Per the germline V gene, CDR1 is MDHEN and CDR2 is SYDVKM. V gave up 5 bases and J gave up 4 bases; unmatched junction bases: 3. The CDR3 is 14 amino acids.

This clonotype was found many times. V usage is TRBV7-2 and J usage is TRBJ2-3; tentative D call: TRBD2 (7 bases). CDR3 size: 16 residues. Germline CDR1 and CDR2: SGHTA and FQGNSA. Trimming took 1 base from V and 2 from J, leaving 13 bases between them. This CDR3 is CASSLEGGGSTDTQYF. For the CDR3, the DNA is TGTGCCAGCAGCTTAGAAGGGGGGGGTTCCACAGATACGCAGTATTTT.

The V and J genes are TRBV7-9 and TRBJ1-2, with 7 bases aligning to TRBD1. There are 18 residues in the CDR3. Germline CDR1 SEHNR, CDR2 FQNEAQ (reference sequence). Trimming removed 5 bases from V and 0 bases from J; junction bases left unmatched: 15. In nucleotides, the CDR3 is TGTGCCAGCAGCCTGACAGGGTCTATTTTTATAGCTAACTATGGCTACACCTTC. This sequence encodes CASSLTGSIFIANYGYTF.

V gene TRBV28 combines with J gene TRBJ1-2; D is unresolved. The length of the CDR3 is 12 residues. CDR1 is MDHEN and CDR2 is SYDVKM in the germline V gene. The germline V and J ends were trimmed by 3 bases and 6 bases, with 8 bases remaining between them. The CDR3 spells CASSLRSHGYTF. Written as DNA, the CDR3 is TGTGCCAGCAGTTTGCGAAGCCATGGCTACACCTTC.

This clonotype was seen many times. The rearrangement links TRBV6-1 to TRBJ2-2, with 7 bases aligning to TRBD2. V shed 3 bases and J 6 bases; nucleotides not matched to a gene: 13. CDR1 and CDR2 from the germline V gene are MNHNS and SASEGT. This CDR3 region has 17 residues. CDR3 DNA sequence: TGTGCCAGCAGTGAGGATGCGGGGGAGGGTAACGCCGGGGAGCTGTTTTTT. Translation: CASSEDAGEGNAGELFF.

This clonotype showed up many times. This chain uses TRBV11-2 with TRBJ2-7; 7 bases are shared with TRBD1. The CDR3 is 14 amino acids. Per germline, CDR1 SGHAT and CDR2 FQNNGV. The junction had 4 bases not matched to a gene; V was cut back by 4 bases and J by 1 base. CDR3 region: CASSSPTGSYEQYF. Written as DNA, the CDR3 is TGTGCCAGCAGCTCGCCGACAGGGTCCTACGAGCAGTACTTC.

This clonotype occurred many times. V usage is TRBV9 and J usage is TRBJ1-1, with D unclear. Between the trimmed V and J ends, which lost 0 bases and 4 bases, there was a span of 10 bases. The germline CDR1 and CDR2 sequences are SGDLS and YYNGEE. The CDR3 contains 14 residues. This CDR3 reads CASSVENLSTEAFF. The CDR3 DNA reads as TGTGCCAGCAGCGTAGAAAACTTGTCCACTGAAGCTTTCTTT.

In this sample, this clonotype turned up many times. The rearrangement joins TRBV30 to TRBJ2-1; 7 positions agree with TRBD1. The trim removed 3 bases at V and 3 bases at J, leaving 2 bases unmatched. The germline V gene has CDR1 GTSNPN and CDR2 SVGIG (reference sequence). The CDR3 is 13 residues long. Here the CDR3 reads CAWSPGGYNEQFF. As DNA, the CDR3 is TGTGCCTGGAGCCCAGGGGGCTACAATGAGCAGTTCTTC.

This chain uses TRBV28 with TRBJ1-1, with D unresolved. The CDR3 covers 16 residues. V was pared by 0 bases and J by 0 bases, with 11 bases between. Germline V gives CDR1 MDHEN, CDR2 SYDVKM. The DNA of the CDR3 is TGTGCCAGCAGTTTATGGGGAGGCGTGGTGAACACTGAAGCTTTCTTT. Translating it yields CASSLWGGVVNTEAFF.

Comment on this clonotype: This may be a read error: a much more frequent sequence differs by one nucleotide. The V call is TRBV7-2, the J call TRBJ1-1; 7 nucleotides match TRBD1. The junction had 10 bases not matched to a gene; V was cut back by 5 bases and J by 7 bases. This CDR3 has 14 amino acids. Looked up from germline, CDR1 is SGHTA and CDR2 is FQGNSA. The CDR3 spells CASSTQTGSGEAFF. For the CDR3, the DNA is TGTGCCAGCAGCACCCAGACAGGGTCGGGTGAAGCTTTCTTT.

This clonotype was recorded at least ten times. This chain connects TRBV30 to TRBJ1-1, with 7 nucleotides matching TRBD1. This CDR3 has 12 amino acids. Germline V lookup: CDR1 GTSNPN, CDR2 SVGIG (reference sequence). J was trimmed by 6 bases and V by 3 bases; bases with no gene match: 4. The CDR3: CAWSPGGPEAFF. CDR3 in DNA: TGTGCCTGGAGCCCAGGGGGACCTGAAGCTTTCTTT.

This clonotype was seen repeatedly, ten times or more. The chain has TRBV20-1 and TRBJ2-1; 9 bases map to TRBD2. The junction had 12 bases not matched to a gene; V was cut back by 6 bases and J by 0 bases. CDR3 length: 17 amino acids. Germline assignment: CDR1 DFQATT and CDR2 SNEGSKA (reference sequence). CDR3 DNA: TGCAGTGCGCCCACCCCTAGCGGGGTACCCTCCTACAATGAGCAGTTCTTC. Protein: CSAPTPSGVPSYNEQFF.